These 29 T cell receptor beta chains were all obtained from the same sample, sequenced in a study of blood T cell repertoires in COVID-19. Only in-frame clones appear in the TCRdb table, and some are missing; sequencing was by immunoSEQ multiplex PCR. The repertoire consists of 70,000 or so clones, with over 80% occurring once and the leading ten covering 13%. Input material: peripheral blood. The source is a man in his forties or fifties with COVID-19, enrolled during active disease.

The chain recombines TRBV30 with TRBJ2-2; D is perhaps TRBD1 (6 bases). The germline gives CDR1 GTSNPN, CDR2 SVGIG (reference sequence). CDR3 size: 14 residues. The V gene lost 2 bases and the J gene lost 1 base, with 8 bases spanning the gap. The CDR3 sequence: CAWSLTGNTGELFF. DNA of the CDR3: TGTGCCTGGAGTCTGACAGGGAACACCGGGGAGCTGTTTTTT.

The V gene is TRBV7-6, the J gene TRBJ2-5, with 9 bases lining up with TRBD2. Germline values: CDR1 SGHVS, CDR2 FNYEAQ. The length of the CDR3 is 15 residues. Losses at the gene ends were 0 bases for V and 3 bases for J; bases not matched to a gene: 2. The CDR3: CASSLAGGREETQYF. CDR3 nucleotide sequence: TGTGCCAGCAGCTTAGCGGGCGGGAGGGAAGAGACCCAGTACTTC. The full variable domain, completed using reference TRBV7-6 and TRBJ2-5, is GAGVSQSPRYKVTKRGQDVALRCDPISGHVSLYWYRQALGQGPEFLTYFNYEAQQDKSGLPNDRFSAERPEGSISTLTIQRTEQRDSAMYRCASSLAGGREETQYFGPGTRLLVL.

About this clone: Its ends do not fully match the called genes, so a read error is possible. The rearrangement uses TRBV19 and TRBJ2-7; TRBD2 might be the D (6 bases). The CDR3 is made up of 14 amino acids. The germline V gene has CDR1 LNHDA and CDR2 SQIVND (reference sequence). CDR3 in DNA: TGTGCCAGTAGTACACCGGGACTCTCCCACGAGCAGTACTTC. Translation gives CASSTPGLSHEQYF.

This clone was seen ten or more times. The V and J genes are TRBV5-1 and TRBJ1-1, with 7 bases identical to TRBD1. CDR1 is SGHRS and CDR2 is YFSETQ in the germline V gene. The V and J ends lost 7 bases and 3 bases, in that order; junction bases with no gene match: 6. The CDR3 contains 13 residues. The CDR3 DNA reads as TGCGCCAGCCGGGGGACAGTAGACACTGAAGCTTTCTTT. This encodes CASRGTVDTEAFF.

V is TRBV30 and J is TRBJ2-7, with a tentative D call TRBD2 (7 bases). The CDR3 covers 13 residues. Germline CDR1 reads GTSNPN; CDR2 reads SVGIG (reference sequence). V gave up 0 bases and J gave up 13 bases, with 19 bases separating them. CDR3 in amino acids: CAWSVLEGGGSYF. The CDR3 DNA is TGTGCCTGGAGTGTACTAGAGGGAGGGGGTAGTTACTTC. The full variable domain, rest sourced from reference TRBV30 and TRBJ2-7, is SQTIHQWPATLVQPVGSPLSLECTVEGTSNPNLYWYRQAAGRGLQLLFYSVGIGQISSEVPQNLSASRPQDRQFILSSKKLLLSDSGFYLCAWSVLEGGGSYFGPGTRLTVT.

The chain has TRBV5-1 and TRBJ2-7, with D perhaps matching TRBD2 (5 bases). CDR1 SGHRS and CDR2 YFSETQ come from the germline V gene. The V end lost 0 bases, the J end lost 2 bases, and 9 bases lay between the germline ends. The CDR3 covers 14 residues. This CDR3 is CASSLAFGAYEQYF. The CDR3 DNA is TGCGCCAGCAGCTTGGCCTTCGGGGCCTACGAGCAGTACTTC.

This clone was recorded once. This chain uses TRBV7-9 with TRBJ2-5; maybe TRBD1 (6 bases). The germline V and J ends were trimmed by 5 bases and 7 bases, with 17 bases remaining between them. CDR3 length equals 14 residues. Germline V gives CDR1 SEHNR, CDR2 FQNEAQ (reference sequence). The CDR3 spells CASSTRTEFRTQYF. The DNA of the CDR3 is TGTGCCAGCAGCACTAGGACAGAGTTTCGGACCCAGTACTTC. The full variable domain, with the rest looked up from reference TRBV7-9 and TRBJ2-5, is DTGVSQNPRHKITKRGQNVTFRCDPISEHNRLYWYRQTLGQGPEFLTYFQNEAQLEKSRLLSDRFSAERPKGSFSTLEIQRTEQGDSAMYLCASSTRTEFRTQYFGPGTRLLVL.

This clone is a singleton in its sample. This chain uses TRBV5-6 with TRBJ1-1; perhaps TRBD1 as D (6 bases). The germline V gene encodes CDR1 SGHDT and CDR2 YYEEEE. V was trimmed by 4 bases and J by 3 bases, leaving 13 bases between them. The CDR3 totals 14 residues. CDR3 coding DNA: TGTGCCAGCAGCCGACAGGTGTCGGACACTGAAGCTTTCTTT. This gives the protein CASSRQVSDTEAFF.

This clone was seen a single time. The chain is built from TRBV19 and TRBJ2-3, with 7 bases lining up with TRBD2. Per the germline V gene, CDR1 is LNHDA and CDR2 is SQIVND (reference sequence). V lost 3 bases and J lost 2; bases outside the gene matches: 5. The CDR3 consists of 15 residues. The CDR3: CASSIGGTITDTQYF. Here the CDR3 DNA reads TGTGCCAGTAGTATCGGGGGGACTATCACAGATACGCAGTATTTT.

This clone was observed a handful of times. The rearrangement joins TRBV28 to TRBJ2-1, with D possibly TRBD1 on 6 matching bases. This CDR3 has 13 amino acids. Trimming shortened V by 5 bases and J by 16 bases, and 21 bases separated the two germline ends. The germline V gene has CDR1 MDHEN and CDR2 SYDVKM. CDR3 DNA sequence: TGTGCCAGCAGTCTCCTCCGAAGGGACATCGACTTCTTC. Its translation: CASSLLRRDIDFF.

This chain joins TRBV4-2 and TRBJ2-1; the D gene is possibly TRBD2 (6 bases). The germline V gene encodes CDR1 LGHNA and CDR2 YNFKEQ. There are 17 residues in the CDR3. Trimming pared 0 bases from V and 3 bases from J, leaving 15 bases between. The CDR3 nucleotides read TGTGCCAGCAGCCAAGATGCGCCGGAGGGTTTCTACAATGAGCAGTTCTTC. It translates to CASSQDAPEGFYNEQFF.

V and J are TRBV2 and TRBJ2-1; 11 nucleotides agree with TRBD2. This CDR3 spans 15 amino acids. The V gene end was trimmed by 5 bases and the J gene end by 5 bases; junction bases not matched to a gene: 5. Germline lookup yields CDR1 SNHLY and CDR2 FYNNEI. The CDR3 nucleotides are TGTGCCAGCAGTAAGGGGACTAGCGGTGACAATGAGCAGTTCTTC. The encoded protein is CASSKGTSGDNEQFF.

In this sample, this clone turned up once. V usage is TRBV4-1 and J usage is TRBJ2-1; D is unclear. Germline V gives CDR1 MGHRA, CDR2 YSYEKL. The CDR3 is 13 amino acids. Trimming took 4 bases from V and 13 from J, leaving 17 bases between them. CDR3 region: CASSLELRPIQFF. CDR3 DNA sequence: TGCGCCAGCAGCCTGGAGCTAAGACCTATACAGTTCTTC.

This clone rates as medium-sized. CDR3 DNA: TGTGCCTGGAGCAGGGGCGCACAGGACACCGGGGAGCTGTTTTTT. It encodes CAWSRGAQDTGELFF. This chain connects TRBV30 to TRBJ2-2; D is perhaps TRBD1 (6 bases). Between the trimmed V and J ends, which lost 3 bases and 3 bases, there was a span of 14 bases. This CDR3 is 15 amino acids long. Germline V gene sequence: CDR1 GTSNPN, CDR2 SVGIG (reference sequence).

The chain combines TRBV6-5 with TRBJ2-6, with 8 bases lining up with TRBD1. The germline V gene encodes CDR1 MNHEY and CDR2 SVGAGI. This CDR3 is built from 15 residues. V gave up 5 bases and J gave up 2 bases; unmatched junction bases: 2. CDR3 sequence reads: CASSIQGAGANVLTF. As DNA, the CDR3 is TGTGCCAGCAGTATACAGGGGGCTGGGGCCAACGTCCTGACTTTC.

This CDR3 reads CASSLGQRNTEAFF. Here the CDR3 DNA reads TGTGCCAGCAGTCTGGGACAGAGGAACACTGAAGCTTTCTTT. The chain has TRBV16 and TRBJ1-1; TRBD1 matches 7 bases. Losses at the gene ends were 6 bases for V and 1 base for J; bases not matched to a gene: 5. The CDR3 sequence is 14 residues long. Germline assignment: CDR1 KGHSY and CDR2 FQNENV. Full variable domain (outside the CDR3, taken from reference TRBV16 and TRBJ1-1): GEEVAQTPKHLVRGEGQKAKLYCAPIKGHSYVFWYQQVLKNEFKFLISFQNENVFDETGMPKERFSAKCLPNSPCSLEIQATKLEDSAVYFCASSLGQRNTEAFFGQGTRLTVV.

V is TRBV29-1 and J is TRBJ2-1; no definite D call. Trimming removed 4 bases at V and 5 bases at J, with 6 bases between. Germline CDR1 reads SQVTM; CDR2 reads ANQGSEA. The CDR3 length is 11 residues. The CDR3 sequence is CSVGRHNEQFF. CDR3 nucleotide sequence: TGCAGCGTTGGGCGGCACAATGAGCAGTTCTTC.

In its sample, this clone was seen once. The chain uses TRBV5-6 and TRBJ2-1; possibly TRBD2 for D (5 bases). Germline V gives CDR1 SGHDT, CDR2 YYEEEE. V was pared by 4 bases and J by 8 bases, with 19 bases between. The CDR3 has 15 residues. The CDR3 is CASSTLASLEDEQFF. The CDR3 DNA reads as TGTGCCAGCAGCACGCTGGCTAGCCTAGAAGATGAGCAGTTCTTC.

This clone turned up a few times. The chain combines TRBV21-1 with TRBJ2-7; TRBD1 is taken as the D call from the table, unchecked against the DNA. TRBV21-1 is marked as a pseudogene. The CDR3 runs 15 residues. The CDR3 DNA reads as TGTGCCAGCACCTCCCCTATACAGTACCCCTACGAGCAGTACTTC. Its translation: CASTSPIQYPYEQYF.

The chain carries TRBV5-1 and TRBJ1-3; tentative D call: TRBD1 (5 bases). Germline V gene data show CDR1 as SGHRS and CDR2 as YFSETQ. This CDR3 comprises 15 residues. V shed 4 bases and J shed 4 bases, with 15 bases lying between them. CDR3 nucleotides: TGCGCCAGCAGCGGGGGGATGCCCCCGGGAAACACCATATATTTT. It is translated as CASSGGMPPGNTIYF.

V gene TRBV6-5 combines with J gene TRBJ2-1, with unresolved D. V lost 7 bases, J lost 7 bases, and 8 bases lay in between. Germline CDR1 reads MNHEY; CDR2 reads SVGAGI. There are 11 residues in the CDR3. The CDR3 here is CASTHTNEQFF. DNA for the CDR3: TGTGCCAGCACTCATACTAATGAGCAGTTCTTC.

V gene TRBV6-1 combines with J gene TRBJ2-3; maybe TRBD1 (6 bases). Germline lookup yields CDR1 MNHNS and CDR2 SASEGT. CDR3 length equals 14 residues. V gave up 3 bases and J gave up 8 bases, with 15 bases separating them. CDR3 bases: TGTGCCAGCAGTGAGGGACATCCGCCGGTTACGCAGTATTTT. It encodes CASSEGHPPVTQYF.

CDR3 nucleotide sequence: TGTGCCAGCAGCTTGGTTATAGCTAGCGGCACAGATACGCAGTATTTT. It translates to CASSLVIASGTDTQYF. The chain recombines TRBV5-5 with TRBJ2-3; possibly TRBD2 for D (6 bases). There are 16 residues in the CDR3. The V end lost 0 bases, the J end lost 1 base, and 12 bases lay between the germline ends. From germline, CDR1 is SGHKS and CDR2 YYEKEE (reference sequence).

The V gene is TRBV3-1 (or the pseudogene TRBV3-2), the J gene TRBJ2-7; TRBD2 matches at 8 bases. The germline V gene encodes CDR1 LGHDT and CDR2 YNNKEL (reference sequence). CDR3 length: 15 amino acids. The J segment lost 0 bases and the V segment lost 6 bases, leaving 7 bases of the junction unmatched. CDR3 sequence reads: CASSRGLGLSYEQYF. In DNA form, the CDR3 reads TGTGCCAGCAGTCGGGGACTAGGTCTCTCCTACGAGCAGTACTTC.

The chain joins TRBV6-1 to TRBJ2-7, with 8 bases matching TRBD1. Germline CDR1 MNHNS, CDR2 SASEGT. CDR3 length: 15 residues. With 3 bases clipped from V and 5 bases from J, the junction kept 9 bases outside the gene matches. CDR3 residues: CASSDRGAQGDEQYF. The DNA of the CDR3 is TGTGCCAGCAGTGACCGTGGTGCACAGGGGGACGAGCAGTACTTC.

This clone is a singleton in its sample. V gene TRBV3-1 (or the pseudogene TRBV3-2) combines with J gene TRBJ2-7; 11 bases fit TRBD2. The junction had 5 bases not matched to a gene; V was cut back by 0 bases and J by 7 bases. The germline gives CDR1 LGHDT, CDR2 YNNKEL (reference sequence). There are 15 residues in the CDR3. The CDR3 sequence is CASSQDTSGSREQYF. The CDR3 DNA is TGTGCCAGCAGCCAAGACACTAGCGGGAGCAGGGAGCAGTACTTC.

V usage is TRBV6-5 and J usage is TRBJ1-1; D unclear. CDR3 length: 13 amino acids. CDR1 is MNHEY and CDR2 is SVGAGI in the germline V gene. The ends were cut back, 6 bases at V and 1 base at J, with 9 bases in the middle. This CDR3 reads CASSAGRNTEAFF. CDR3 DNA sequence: TGTGCCAGCAGCGCGGGCCGGAACACTGAAGCTTTCTTT.

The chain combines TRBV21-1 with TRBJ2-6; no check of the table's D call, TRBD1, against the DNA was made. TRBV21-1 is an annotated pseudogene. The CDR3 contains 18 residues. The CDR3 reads CASSKFSGPRAGANVLTF. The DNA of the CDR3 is TGTGCCAGCAGCAAGTTCTCCGGGCCCAGGGCTGGGGCCAACGTCCTGACTTTC.

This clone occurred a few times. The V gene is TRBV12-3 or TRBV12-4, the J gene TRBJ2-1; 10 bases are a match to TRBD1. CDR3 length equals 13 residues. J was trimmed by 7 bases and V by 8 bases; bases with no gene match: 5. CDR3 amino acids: CASGQGEGNEQFF. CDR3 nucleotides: TGTGCCAGCGGACAGGGGGAAGGAAATGAGCAGTTCTTC.